This T cell receptor beta chain is drawn from a study of blood T cell repertoires in COVID-19. Study information: Specimens from acute and convalescent COVID-19 originated in the United States, Italy and Spain. In each case, the material was cDNA or gDNA derived from T cells, B-cell-depleted T cells, or PBMCs.

This clone occurred a few times. Trimming at V came to 1 base and at J to 3 bases, leaving 6 bases not matched to a gene. Per germline, CDR1 SGDLS and CDR2 YYNGEE. The CDR3 is made up of 16 amino acids. Methods used by the authors: Scientists estimated how many nucleated cells there were by amplifying reference gene primers. Using immunoSEQ multiplex PCR, the repertoire was profiled, and TCRdb retains in-frame clones only, with some absent. The V and J calls and clone size were taken over from that table, and D and trimming were inferred from the DNA. Seen here are about 220,000 clones, approximately 86% observed once, and the top ten hold 3.6%.

The sample consisted of peripheral blood. The chain uses TRBV9 and TRBJ2-2; 7 bases match TRBD2. The TCR sequence derives from a woman of 80 years or more with acute or convalescent COVID-19. The CDR3: CASSVTGAGHTGELFF. Here the CDR3 DNA reads TGTGCCAGCAGCGTAACAGGAGCGGGGCACACCGGGGAGCTGTTTTTT. Combining the CDR3 with reference TRBV9 and TRBJ2-2 gives the whole variable domain DSGVTQTPKHLITATGQRVTLRCSPRSGDLSVYWYQQSLDQGLQFLIQYYNGEERAKGNILERFSAQQFPDLHSELNLSSLELGDSALYFCASSVTGAGHTGELFFGEGSRLTVL.